This TCR beta chain was profiled in a study of tumor-infiltrating lymphocytes in primary liver carcinoma (dated by TCRdb to about 2017). About the study as a whole: Of the five patients, three men and two women aged 30 to 69 years, four had hepatocellular carcinoma and one had combined HCC and intrahepatic cholangiocarcinoma. A total of about 35 specimens from 5 patients, comprising some 25 tumor regions, 5 adjacent noncancerous liver tissues and 5 peripheral blood samples, were covered by TCRbeta repertoire sequencing. Each sample produced about 3.5 to 7.13 million productive TCRbeta reads, and read depth showed no significant difference between tissue types. The tumors of the five patients were staged as T1-T3 N0M0, with maximum diameters ranging from roughly 4.2 to 10 cm. For each liver tumor, the study sampled five regions along with adjacent normal tissue and blood, and applied TCRbeta repertoire sequencing, expression microarrays and whole-exome sequencing. High reproducibility was observed for the technical replicate repertoires, with mean shared-clone rates approximately 0.9 and correlation coefficients above 0.98. To link TCRbeta repertoire diversity to the local molecular phenotype, the approximately 23 tumor region samples were profiled with Agilent mRNA microarrays.

CDR1 is given as MDHEN and CDR2 as SYDVKM, both from the germline V gene. A distance of 13 bases separates the germline ends of V and J, which lose 7 bases and 6 bases respectively. From cysteine to phenylalanine, the CDR3 is 13 amino acids long. Only the CDR3 portion is preserved as DNA: 39 bases, with reading frame beginning at the first base. Total RNA and DNA were co-extracted from about 19-30 mg of bulk tissue with the AllPrep DNA/RNA mini kit, without cell sorting. Roughly five patients with histopathologically diagnosed primary liver carcinoma underwent surgical resection in China between November 2015 and March 2016. At the time of sampling, the patients had chronic HBV infection and had not received any treatment. Each tumor was sampled at five spatially separated regions: the tumor centre plus the superior, inferior, left-lateral and right-lateral poles. Histology showed that every tumor sample contained more than 90% viable tumor cells. Fresh tumor and adjacent tissue pieces were bisected; one half was stored in RNAlater at -80°C, the other sent for histology.

Paper-wide results and their limitations: Because the samples were bulk and unsorted, CD4+ and CD8+ T cell repertoires could not be compared. With just four or five patients in the study, the authors point out that the findings should be validated in a larger study. Because only the TCR beta chain was sequenced and unpaired alpha chains were not captured, true repertoire diversity is likely underestimated. A significantly larger repertoire fraction was made up by the top 250 clones in tumors than in blood (p = 0.039). Consistent with antigen-driven expansion, pairs of tumor regions showed higher repertoire overlap (mean roughly 35%) than either tumor-adjacent pairs (approximately 17%) or tumor-blood pairs (roughly 14%). Only about 8-24% of top clones were present in all five regions of a tumor, suggesting spatial heterogeneity of tumor-infiltrating T cells.

Starting from roughly 540 ng total RNA, TCRbeta-specific cDNA was produced by reverse transcription with a constant-region primer and ProtoScript II reverse transcriptase. The TCRbeta libraries were prepared through three rounds of nested multiplex PCR following a slightly modified ARM-PCR procedure. Multiplex TRBV1-TRBV30 forward primers and a Cbeta reverse primer were used in the first two PCR rounds, each of which was run for approximately 10 cycles. Sample barcodes and Illumina adapters were added in a final 25-cycle PCR with Deep VentR polymerase. Before sequencing, amplicons between 200 and 500 bp were purified from gel using a QIAquick gel extraction kit. An Illumina HiSeq 2500 was used to sequence the TCRbeta amplicons, generating 250-bp paired-end reads. Regarding the original processing steps: To recover full CDR3 sequences, reads were quality-trimmed using Trimmomatic v0.33 and paired reads were then merged using FLASH v1.2.11. V, D and J germline segments were assigned to the rearranged TCRbeta sequences by MiGEC v1.2.1b. Clonotype statistics, along with Shannon-Wiener diversity indices, were calculated using VDJtools v1.0.0. Except for diversity analysis, only each sample's 250 most abundant clonotypes were used in subsequent analyses to reduce sampling bias. TCRdb trimmed the raw reads at Q25, called clones with MiXCR and kept productive beta chains. Each record represents a unique CDR3 protein, reported with the most common genes and DNA among its rows. These V and J calls derive from TCRdb rather than the authors' analysis. The sample records about 50,000 distinct CDR3 sequences, around 82% of which are singletons. Approximately 25% of the sample is taken by the ten largest.

This clonotype was picked up many times. The target of this receptor is not known. No base quality values were provided; no much bigger clone lies one nucleotide off. This clonotype originated in a man between 35 and 55 years old with primary liver carcinoma and hepatitis B virus infection. The chain couples TRBV28 to TRBJ1-5; TRBD1 is perhaps the D gene, given 5 matching bases. The sequenced material came from liver tumor tissue from sampling region 5. Read against the paper, the sample's cell subset or site label means: tumor region T5, tumor centre. The nucleotides are TGTGCCAGCATTTGGGGGATGGGTCAGCCCCAGCATTTT. Translation gives CASIWGMGQPQHF.